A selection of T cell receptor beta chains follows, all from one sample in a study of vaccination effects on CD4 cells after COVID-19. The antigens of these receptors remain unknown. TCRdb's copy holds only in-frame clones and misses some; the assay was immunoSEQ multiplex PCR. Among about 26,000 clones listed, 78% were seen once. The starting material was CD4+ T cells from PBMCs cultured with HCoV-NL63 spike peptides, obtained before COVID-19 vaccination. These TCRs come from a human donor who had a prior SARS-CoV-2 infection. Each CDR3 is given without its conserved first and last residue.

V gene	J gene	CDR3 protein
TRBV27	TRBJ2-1	ASSLEGPGFYNEQF
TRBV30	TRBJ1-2	AGGGRPYGYT
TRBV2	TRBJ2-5	ASSYEKETQY
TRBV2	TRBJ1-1	ASNRGLNTEAF
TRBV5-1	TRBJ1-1	ASHPGQGALNTEAF
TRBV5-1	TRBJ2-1	ASSKVGLGGYNEQF
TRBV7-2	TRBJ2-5	ASSLAGAGGQETQY
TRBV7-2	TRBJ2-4	ASSLEGILAGENIQY
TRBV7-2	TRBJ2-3	ASSFTNFADTQY
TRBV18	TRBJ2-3	ASSPWDTQY
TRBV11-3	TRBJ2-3	ASSFGRESSTDTQY
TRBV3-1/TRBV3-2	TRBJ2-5	ASSPVQGSGETQY
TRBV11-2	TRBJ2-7	ASSPSLAGGSYEQY
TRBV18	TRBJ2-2	ASSPRVATNTGELF
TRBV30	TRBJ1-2	AWREPATSYGYT
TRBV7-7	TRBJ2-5	ASSLSTHGQETQY
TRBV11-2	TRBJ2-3	ASSSGGGADTQY
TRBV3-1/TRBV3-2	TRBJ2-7	ASSQDLFVRGTYEQY
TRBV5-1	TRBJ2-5	ASSFSGIGETQY
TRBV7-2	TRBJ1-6	ASSLAADSPLH
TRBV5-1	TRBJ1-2	ASSLASQDYGYT
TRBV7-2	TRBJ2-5	ASGVRGLQETQY
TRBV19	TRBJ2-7	ASSITGAIYEQY
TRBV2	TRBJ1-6	ASRGTGSSYNSPLH
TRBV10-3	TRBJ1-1	AISGGFAALNTEAF
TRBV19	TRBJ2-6	ASSTREPSGANVLT
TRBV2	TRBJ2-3	ASRRTSGTSTDTQY
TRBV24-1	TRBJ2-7	ATWTENYEQY
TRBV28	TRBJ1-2	ASSFGVSNYGYT
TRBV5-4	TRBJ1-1	ASSLEGGRANTEAF
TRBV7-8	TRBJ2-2	ASSLPQTGELF
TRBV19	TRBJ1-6	ASNDGGFSSYNSPLH
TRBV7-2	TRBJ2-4	ASSLAALDKNIQY
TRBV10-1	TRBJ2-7	ASSVGGGALEQY
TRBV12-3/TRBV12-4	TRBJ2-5	ASRLSDGTSVY
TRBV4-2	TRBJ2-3	ASSRSGSTDTQY
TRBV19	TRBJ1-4	ASSIRVEGEKLF
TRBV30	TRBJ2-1	AWIPGLDRNEQF
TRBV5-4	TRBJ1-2	ASSLEPRGTNYGYT
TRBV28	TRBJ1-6	ASSRPGRLH
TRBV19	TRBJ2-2	ASALGGAGTGELF
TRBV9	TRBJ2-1	ASSLMRSPGAYNEQF
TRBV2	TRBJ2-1	ASSPQLAGGIDEQF
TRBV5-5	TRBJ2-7	ASSRAGDYEQY
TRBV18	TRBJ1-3	ASSPGTGATRNTIY
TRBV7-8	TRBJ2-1	ASSLRLAGSFSEQF
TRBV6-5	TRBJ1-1	ASTKDRGNTEAF
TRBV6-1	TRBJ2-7	ASSEAWFSRLTYEQY
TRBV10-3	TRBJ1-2	AISESRTESRYGYT
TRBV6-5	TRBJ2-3	ASSYSLGTDTQY
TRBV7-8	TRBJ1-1	ASSQRQGARTEAF
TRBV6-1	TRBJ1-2	ASSEGMATNYGYT